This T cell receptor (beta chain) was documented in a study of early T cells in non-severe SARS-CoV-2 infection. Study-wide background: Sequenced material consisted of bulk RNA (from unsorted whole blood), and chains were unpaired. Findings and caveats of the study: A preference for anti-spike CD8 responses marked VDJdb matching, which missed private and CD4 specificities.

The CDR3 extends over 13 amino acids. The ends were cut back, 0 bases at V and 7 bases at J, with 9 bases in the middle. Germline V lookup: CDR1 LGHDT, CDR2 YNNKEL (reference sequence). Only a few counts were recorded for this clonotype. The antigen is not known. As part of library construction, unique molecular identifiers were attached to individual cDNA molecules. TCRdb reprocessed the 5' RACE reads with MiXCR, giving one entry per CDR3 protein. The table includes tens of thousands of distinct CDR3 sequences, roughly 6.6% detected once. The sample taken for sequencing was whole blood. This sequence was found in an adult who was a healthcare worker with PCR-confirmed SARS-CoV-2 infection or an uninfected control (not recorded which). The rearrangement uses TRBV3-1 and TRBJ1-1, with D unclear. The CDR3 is CASSQDWRVEAFF. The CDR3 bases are TGTGCCAGCAGCCAAGATTGGCGAGTTGAAGCTTTCTTT.